This T cell receptor beta chain is drawn from a study of T cell responses to AZD1222 COVID-19 vaccine. This clone turned up a few times. The same CDR3 is also encoded by other DNA sequences in this sample. Libraries were prepared by immunoSEQ multiplex PCR; TCRdb keeps only in-frame clonotypes and omits some of them. The sample holds under 200,000 clones; 85% to 90% are singletons and the top ten take 5.5%. Per germline, CDR1 GTSNPN and CDR2 SVGIG (reference sequence). V lost 0 bases and J 1 base, leaving 4 bases between the germline ends. This CDR3 has 13 amino acids. The clonotype originates from an adult in good health. The chain has TRBV30 and TRBJ1-5; no reliable D call. The specimen comprised peripheral blood, sampled on day 0 of AZD1222 vaccination. The CDR3 region has the DNA TGTGCCTGGAGTGTTGACAGCAATCAGCCCCAGCATTTT. As protein: CAWSVDSNQPQHF.